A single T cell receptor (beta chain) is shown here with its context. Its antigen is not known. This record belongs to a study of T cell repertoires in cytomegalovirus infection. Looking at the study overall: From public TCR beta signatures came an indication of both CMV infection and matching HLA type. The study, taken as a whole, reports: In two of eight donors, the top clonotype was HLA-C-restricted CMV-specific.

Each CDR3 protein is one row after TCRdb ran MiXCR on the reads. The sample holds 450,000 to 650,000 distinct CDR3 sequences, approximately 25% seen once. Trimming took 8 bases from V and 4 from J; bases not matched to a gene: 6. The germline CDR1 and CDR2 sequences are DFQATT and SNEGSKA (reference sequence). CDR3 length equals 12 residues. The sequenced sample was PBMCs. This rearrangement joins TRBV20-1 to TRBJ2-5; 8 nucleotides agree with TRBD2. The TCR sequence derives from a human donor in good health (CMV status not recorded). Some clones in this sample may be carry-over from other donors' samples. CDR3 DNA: TGCAGTAGCAGCGGGAGCAGAGAGACCCAGTACTTC. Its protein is CSSSGSRETQYF.